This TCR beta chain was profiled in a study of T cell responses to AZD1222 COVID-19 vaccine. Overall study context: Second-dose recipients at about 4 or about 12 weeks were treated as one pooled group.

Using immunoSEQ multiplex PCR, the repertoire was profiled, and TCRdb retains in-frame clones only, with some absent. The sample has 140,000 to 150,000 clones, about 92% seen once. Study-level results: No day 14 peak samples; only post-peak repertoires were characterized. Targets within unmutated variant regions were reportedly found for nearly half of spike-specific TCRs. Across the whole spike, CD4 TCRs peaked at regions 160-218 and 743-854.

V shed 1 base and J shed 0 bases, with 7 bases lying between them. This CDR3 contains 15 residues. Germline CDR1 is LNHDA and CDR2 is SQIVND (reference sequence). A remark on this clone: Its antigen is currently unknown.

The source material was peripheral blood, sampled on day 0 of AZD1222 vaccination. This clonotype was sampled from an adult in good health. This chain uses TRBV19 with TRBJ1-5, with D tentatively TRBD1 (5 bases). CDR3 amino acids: CASSIGGSSNQPQHF. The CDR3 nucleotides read TGTGCCAGTAGTATAGGGGGGAGTAGCAATCAGCCCCAGCATTTT. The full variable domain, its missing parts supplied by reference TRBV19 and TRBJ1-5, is DGGITQSPKYLFRKEGQNVTLSCEQNLNHDAMYWYRQDPGQGLRLIYYSQIVNDFQKGDIAEGYSVSREKKESFPLTVTSAQKNPTAFYLCASSIGGSSNQPQHFGDGTRLSIL.